Listed below are T cell receptor beta chains from one sample, sequenced in a study of vaccination and CD4 T cells after COVID-19. TCRdb re-analysed the PCR reads in MiXCR, keeping a single row per CDR3 protein. Of approximately 7,600 distinct CDR3 sequences listed, approximately 31% are singletons. The antigens these receptors bind are not known. Input material: CD4+ T cells from blood, cultured in vitro. Receptors originate from a human donor in good health. Both conserved end residues are trimmed from each CDR3.

len: 12; v_gene: TRBV3-1; CDR3aa: ASSRRDRGWEQY
len: 11; v_gene: TRBV3-1; CDR3aa: ASSTGQNYGYT
len: 12; v_gene: TRBV6-2/TRBV6-3; CDR3aa: ASSYKGSNSPLH
len: 11; v_gene: TRBV24-1; CDR3aa: ATSVGASDTQY
len: 12; v_gene: TRBV27; CDR3aa: ASSRPGGGETQY
len: 12; v_gene: TRBV5-8; CDR3aa: ASSSLGPPTEAF
len: 11; v_gene: TRBV18; CDR3aa: ASLSDMNTEAF
len: 15; v_gene: TRBV14; CDR3aa: ASSLRRPGHSGNTIY
len: 12; v_gene: TRBV11-2; CDR3aa: ASSLGGSDTEAF
len: 11; v_gene: TRBV5-3; CDR3aa: ASSFGFTGELF
len: 11; v_gene: TRBV6-1; CDR3aa: ASSHEGNTEAF
len: 12; v_gene: TRBV20-1; CDR3aa: SASEPSGANVLT
len: 15; v_gene: TRBV19; CDR3aa: ASSRGQGARGNQPQH
len: 13; v_gene: TRBV5-1; CDR3aa: ASSGDRVEGTEAF
len: 10; v_gene: TRBV7-9; CDR3aa: ASLDGSDEQF
len: 13; v_gene: TRBV15; CDR3aa: ATRWGGGSTDTQY
len: 14; v_gene: TRBV7-6; CDR3aa: ASSPGTGSSGNTIY
len: 12; v_gene: TRBV7-2; CDR3aa: ASSLYITTEGYT
len: 11; v_gene: TRBV18; CDR3aa: ASSPRGAGELF
len: 12; v_gene: TRBV6-1; CDR3aa: ASRAAGDPYEQY
len: 12; v_gene: TRBV20-1; CDR3aa: SARDPGSRTEAF
len: 9; v_gene: TRBV12-3/TRBV12-4; CDR3aa: ASSFTDTQY
len: 11; v_gene: TRBV27; CDR3aa: ASGLRALGTAF
len: 13; v_gene: TRBV18; CDR3aa: ASSPDSGRGQPQH
len: 12; v_gene: TRBV2; CDR3aa: ASSLGTGNNEQF
len: 16; v_gene: TRBV5-4; CDR3aa: ASSLGSDRGGSNQPQH
len: 12; v_gene: TRBV12-3/TRBV12-4; CDR3aa: ASNRGSGANVLT
len: 13; v_gene: TRBV30; CDR3aa: AWSVRRGSYQPQH
len: 12; v_gene: TRBV7-2; CDR3aa: ASSLVGQLETQY
len: 15; v_gene: TRBV4-2; CDR3aa: ASSQGTSGDHQETQY
len: 11; v_gene: TRBV6-1; CDR3aa: ASNWGSNTEAF
len: 14; v_gene: TRBV12-3/TRBV12-4; CDR3aa: ASSLGSLAVYNEQF
len: 13; v_gene: TRBV7-2; CDR3aa: ASSLSTGVKYGYT
len: 8; v_gene: TRBV6-1; CDR3aa: AGGGGFTF
len: 14; v_gene: TRBV20-1; CDR3aa: SAPRDRGRSHPGYT
len: 11; v_gene: TRBV6-1; CDR3aa: ASRPTGYYGYT
len: 12; v_gene: TRBV6-1; CDR3aa: ASSLETGMDGYT
len: 14; v_gene: TRBV6-4; CDR3aa: ASSDGTSGHTDTQY
len: 11; v_gene: TRBV7-2; CDR3aa: ASSFDSLYGYT
len: 14; v_gene: TRBV7-9; CDR3aa: ASSQPGLHPEETQY
len: 10; v_gene: TRBV24-1; CDR3aa: ATSDSRDRYT
len: 11; v_gene: TRBV6-2/TRBV6-3; CDR3aa: ASSPEANYGYT
len: 10; v_gene: TRBV12-3/TRBV12-4; CDR3aa: ASTAGSRFYT
len: 12; v_gene: TRBV20-1; CDR3aa: SARQDLYNSPLH